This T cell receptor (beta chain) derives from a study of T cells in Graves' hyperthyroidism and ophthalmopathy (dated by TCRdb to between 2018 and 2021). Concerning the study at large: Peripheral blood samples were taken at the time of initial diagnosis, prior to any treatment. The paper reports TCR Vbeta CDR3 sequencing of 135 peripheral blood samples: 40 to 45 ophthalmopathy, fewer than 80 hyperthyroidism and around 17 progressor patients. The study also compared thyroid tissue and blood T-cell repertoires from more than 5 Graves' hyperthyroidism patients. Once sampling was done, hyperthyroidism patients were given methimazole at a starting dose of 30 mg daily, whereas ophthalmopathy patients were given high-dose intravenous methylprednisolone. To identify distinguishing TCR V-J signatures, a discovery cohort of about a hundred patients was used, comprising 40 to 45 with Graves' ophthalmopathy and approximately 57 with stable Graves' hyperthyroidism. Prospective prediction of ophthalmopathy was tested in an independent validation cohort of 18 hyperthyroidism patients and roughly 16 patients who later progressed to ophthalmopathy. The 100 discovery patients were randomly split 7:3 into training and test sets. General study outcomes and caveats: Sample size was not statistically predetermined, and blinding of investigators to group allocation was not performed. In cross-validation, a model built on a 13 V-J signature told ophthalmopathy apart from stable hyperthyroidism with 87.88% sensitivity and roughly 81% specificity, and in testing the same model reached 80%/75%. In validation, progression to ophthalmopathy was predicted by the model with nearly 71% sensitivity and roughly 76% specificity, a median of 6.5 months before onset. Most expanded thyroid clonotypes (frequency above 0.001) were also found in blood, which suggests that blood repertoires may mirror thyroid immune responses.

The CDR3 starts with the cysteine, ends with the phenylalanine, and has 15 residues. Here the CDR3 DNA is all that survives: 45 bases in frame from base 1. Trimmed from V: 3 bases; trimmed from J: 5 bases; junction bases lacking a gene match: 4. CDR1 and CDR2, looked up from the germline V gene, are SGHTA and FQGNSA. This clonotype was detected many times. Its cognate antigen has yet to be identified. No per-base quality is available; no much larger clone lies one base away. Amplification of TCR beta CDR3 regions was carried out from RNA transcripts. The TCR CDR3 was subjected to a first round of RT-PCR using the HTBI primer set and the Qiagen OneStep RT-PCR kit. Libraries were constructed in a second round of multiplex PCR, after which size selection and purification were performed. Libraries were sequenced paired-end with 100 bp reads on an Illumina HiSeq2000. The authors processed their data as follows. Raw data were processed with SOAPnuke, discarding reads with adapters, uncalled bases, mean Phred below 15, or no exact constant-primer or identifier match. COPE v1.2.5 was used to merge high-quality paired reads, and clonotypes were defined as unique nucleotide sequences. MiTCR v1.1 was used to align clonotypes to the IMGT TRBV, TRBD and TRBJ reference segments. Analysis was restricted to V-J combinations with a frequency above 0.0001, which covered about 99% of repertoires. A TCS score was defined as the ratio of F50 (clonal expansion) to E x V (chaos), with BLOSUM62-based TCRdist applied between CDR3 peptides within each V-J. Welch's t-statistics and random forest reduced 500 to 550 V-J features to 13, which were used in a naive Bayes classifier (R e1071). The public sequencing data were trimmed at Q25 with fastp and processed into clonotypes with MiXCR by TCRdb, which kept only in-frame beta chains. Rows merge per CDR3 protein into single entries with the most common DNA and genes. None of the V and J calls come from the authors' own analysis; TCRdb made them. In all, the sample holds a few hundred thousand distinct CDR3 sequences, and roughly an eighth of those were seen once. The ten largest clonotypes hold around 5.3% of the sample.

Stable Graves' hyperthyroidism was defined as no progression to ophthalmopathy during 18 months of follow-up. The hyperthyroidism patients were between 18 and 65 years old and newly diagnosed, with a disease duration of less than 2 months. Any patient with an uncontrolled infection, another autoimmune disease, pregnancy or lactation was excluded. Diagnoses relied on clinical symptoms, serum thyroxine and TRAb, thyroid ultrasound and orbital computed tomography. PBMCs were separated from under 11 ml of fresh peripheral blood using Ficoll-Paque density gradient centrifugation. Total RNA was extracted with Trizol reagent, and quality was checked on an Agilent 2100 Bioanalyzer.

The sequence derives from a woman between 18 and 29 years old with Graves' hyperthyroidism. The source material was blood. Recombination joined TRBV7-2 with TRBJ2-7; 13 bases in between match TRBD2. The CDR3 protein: CASSLTSGRTHEQYF. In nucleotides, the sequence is TGTGCCAGCAGCTTGACTAGCGGGAGGACACACGAGCAGTACTTC.